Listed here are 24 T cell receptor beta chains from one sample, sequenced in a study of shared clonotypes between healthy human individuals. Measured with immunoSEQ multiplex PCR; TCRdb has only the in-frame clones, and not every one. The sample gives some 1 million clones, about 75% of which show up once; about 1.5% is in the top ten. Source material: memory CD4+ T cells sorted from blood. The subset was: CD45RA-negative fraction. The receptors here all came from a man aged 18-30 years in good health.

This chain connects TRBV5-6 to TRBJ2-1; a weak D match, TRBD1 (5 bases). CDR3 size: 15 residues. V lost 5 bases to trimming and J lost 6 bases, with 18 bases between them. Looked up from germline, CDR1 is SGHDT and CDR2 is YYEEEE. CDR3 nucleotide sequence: TGTGCCAGCAGAAGTCTGCAGGGTATAGTCAATGAGCAGTTCTTC. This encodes CASRSLQGIVNEQFF. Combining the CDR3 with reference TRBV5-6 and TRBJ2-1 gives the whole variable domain DAGVTQSPTHLIKTRGQQVTLRCSPKSGHDTVSWYQQALGQGPQFIFQYYEEEERQRGNFPDRFSGHQFPNYSSELNVNALLLGDSALYLCASRSLQGIVNEQFFGPGTRLTVL.

The DNA of the CDR3 is TGTGCCAGCAGTTTATACAGGGGAGTCAATCAGCCCCAGCATTTT. Amino acids: CASSLYRGVNQPQHF. This rearrangement joins TRBV28 to TRBJ1-5, with 7 nucleotides matching TRBD1. J was trimmed by 3 bases and V by 1 base; bases with no gene match: 3. This CDR3 is 15 amino acids long. From germline, CDR1 is MDHEN and CDR2 SYDVKM.

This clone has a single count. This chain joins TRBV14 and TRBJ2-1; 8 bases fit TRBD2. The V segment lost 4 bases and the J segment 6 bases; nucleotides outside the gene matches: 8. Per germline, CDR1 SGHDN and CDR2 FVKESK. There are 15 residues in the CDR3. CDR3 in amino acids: CASSPLKSGSNEQFF. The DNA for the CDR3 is TGTGCCAGCAGCCCACTGAAGAGCGGGAGCAATGAGCAGTTCTTC.

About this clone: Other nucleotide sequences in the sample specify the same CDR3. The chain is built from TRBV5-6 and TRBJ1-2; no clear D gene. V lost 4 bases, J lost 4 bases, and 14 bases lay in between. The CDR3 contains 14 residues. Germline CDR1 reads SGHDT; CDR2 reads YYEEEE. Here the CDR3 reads CASSLGRQAYGYTF. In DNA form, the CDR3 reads TGTGCCAGCAGCCTCGGACGGCAGGCCTATGGCTACACCTTC.

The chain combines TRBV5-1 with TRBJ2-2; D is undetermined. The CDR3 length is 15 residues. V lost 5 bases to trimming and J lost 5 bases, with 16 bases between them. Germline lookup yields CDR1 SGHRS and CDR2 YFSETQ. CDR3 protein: CASSKVSASTGELFF. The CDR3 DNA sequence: TGCGCCAGCAGTAAGGTCAGCGCCAGTACCGGGGAGCTGTTTTTT. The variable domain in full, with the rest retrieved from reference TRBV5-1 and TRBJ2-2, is KAGVTQTPRYLIKTRGQQVTLSCSPISGHRSVSWYQQTPGQGLQFLFEYFSETQRNKGNFPGRFSGRQFSNSRSEMNVSTLELGDSALYLCASSKVSASTGELFFGEGSRLTVL.

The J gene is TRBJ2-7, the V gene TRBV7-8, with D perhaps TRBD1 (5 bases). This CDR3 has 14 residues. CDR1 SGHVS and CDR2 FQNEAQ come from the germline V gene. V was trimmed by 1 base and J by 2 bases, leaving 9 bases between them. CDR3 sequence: CASSLDRGAYEQYF. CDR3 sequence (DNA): TGTGCCAGCAGCTTAGATAGGGGCGCCTACGAGCAGTACTTC.

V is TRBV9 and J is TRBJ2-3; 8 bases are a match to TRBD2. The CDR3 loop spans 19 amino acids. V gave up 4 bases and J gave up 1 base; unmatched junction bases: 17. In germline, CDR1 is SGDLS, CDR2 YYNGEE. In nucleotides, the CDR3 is TGTGCCAGCAGCCTCCGAGGGGAGGGGACTAGATATCGCACAGATACGCAGTATTTT. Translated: CASSLRGEGTRYRTDTQYF.

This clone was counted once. The CDR3 loop reads CASSQPQGAYNEQFF. The CDR3 region has the DNA TGTGCCAGCTCACAACCACAGGGGGCCTACAATGAGCAGTTCTTC. V and J are TRBV18 and TRBJ2-1; TRBD1 aligns across 8 bases. Germline V gene data show CDR1 as KGHSH and CDR2 as LQKENI. CDR3 length equals 15 residues. V shed 4 bases and J 2 bases; nucleotides not matched to a gene: 4.

DNA of the CDR3: TGTGCCAGCAGTTTATCGGGAGGGGGCGGCTATGGCTACACCTTC. It translates to CASSLSGGGGYGYTF. The genes are TRBV28 and TRBJ1-2; 7 bases are a match to TRBD1. J was trimmed by 4 bases and V by 1 base; bases with no gene match: 6. The CDR3 totals 15 residues. The germline V gene encodes CDR1 MDHEN and CDR2 SYDVKM.

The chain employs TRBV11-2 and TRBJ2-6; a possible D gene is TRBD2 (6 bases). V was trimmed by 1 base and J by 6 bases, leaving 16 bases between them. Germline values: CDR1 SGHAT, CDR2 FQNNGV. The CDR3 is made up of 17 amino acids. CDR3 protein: CASSLGQYAGPANVLTF. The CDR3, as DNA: TGTGCCAGCAGCTTAGGTCAGTACGCGGGACCGGCCAACGTCCTGACTTTC. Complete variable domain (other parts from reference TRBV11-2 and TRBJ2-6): EAGVAQSPRYKIIEKRQSVAFWCNPISGHATLYWYQQILGQGPKLLIQFQNNGVVDDSQLPKDRFSAERLKGVDSTLKIQPAKLEDSAVYLCASSLGQYAGPANVLTFGAGSRLTVL.

The CDR3 nucleotides are TGCAGCGTCCTCCGTACTGGCACAGATACGCAGTATTTT. Translation: CSVLRTGTDTQYF. This chain joins TRBV29-1 and TRBJ2-3; the D is unclear. Trimming removed 6 bases at V and 1 base at J, with 11 bases between. The CDR3 is 13 residues long. Germline V gives CDR1 SQVTM, CDR2 ANQGSEA.

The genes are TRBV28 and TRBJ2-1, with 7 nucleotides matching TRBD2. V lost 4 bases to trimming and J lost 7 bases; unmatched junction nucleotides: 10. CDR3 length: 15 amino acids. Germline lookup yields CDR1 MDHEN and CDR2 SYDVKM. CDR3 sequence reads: CASSSSGEGSNEQFF. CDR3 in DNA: TGTGCCAGCAGTTCGTCTGGGGAGGGTAGTAATGAGCAGTTCTTC.

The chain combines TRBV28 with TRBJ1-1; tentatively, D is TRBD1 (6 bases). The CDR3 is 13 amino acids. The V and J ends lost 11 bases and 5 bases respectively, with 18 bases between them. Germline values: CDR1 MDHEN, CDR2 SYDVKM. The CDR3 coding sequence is TGTGCCTGTTCCGGGGGGCGAGAAACTGAAGCTTTCTTT. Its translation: CACSGGRETEAFF.

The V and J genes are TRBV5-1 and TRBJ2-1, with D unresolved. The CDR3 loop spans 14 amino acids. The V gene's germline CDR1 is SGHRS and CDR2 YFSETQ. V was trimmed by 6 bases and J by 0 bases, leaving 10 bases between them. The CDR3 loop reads CASNPLGSYNEQFF. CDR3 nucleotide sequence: TGCGCCAGCAATCCCCTGGGCTCCTACAATGAGCAGTTCTTC.

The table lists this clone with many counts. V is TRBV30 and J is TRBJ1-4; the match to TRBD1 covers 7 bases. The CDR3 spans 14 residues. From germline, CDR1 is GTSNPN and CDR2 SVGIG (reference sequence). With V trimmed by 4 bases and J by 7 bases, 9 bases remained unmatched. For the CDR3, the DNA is TGTGCCTGGAACCAGGGGGGGCCGATTGAAAAACTGTTTTTT. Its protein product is CAWNQGGPIEKLFF.

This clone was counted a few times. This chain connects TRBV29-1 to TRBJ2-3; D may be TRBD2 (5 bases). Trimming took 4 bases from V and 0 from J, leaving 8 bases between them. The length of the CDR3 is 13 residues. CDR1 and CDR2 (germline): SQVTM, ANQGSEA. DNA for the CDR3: TGCAGCGTTGCCGGGGTTAGCACAGATACGCAGTATTTT. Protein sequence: CSVAGVSTDTQYF.

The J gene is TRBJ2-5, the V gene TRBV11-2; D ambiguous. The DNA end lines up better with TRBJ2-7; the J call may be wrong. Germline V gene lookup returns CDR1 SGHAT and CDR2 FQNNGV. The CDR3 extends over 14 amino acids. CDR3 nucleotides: TGTGCCAGCAGCTCGCTCACTTTCCAATACGAGCAGTACTTC. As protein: CASSSLTFQYEQYF.

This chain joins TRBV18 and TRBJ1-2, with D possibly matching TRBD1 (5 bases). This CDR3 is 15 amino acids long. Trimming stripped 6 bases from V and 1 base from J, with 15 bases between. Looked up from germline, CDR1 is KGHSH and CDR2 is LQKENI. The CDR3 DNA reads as TGTGCCAGCTCGAAGGGGACCTCTGTTAACTATGGCTACACCTTC. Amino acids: CASSKGTSVNYGYTF.

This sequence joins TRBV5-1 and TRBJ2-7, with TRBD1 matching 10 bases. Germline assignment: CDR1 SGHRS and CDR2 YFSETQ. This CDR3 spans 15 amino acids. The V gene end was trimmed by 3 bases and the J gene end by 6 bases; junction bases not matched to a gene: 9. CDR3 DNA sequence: TGCGCCAGCAGCTGGGATCTGACAGGGGGCTCCGAGCAGTACTTC. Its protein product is CASSWDLTGGSEQYF.

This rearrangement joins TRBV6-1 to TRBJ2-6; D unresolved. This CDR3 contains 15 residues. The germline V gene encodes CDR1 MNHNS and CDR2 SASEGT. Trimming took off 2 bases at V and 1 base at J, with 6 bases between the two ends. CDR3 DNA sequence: TGTGCCAGCAGTGAACACGGTTCTGGGGCCAACGTCCTGACTTTC. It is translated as CASSEHGSGANVLTF.

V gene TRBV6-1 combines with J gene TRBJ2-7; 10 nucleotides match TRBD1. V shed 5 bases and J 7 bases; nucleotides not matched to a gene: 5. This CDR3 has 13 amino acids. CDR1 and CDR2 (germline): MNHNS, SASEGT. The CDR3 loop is CASSRDRGREQYF. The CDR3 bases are TGTGCCAGCAGTCGGGACAGGGGAAGGGAGCAGTACTTC.

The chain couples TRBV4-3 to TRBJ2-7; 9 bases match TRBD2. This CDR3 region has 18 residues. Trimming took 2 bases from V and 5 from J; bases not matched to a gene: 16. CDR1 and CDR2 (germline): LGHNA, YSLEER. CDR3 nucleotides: TGCGCCAGCAGCCAATCCCCGCTATCGGCTAGCGGGAACCACGAGCAGTACTTC. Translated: CASSQSPLSASGNHEQYF.

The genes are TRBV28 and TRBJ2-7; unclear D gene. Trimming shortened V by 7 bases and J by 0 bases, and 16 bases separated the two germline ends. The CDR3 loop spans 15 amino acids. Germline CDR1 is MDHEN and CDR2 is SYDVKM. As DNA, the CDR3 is TGTGCCAGCACCCCAACCGGCCTAAACTCCTACGAGCAGTACTTC. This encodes CASTPTGLNSYEQYF.

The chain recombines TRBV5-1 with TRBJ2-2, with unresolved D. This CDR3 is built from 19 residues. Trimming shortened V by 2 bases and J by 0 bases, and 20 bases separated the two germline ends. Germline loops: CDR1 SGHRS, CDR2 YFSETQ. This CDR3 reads CASSFPIHNFNPNTGELFF. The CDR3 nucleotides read TGCGCCAGCAGCTTTCCCATCCACAACTTTAATCCGAACACCGGGGAGCTGTTTTTT.